Listed here are 32 T cell receptor beta chains from one sample, sequenced in a study of blood T cell repertoires in COVID-19. The method was immunoSEQ multiplex PCR; TCRdb's version includes in-frame clones alone and lacks a portion of them. The table has approximately 200,000 clones, about 88% seen once. The sample taken for sequencing was PBMCs or T cells enriched from blood (not recorded which). These receptors came from a woman aged 25 to 39 who had been exposed to COVID-19.

The chain uses TRBV3-1 (or the pseudogene TRBV3-2) and TRBJ2-1; D is perhaps TRBD1 (6 bases). In germline, CDR1 is LGHDT, CDR2 YNNKEL (reference sequence). V was trimmed by 0 bases and J by 4 bases, leaving 16 bases between them. The CDR3 has 17 amino acids. The CDR3 reads CASSQEKGRGSYNEQFF. The CDR3 DNA follows: TGTGCCAGCAGCCAAGAGAAGGGAAGGGGGTCGTACAATGAGCAGTTCTTC.

In this sample, this clone turned up once. The gene calls are TRBV15 and TRBJ2-7; TRBD2 aligns across 8 bases. Germline V lookup: CDR1 LNHNV, CDR2 YYDKDF (reference sequence). This CDR3 is built from 15 residues. Trimming cost V 0 bases and J 3 bases; bases outside gene matches: 4. CDR3 DNA: TGTGCCACCAGCAGAGAGGCCCTAGCGGGCTACGAGCAGTACTTC. This codes for CATSREALAGYEQYF.

DNA of the CDR3: TGTGCCAGCAGATCCTTTGTGGGCAGGGATTATGGCTACACCTTC. The encoded protein is CASRSFVGRDYGYTF. J is TRBJ1-2 and V is TRBV7-8, with TRBD1 as a possible D gene (5 bases). Germline assignment: CDR1 SGHVS and CDR2 FQNEAQ. V was shortened by 6 bases and J by 5 bases, with 19 bases between the two germline ends. The CDR3 contains 15 residues. Full variable domain (missing parts from reference TRBV7-8 and TRBJ1-2): GAGVSQSPRYKVAKRGQDVALRCDPISGHVSLFWYQQALGQGPEFLTYFQNEAQLDKSGLPSDRFFAERPEGSVSTLKIQRTQQEDSAVYLCASRSFVGRDYGYTFGSGTRLTVV.

This chain links TRBV28 with TRBJ2-7; 7 bases agree with TRBD1. CDR3 size: 13 residues. Per germline, CDR1 MDHEN and CDR2 SYDVKM. The ends lost 4 bases at V and 5 bases at J; junction bases unmatched: 5. The CDR3 nucleotides read TGTGCCAGCAGTTCGGCCGACAGGGACGAGCAGTACTTC. It translates to CASSSADRDEQYF.

The V and J genes are TRBV2 and TRBJ2-3; the D gene is possibly TRBD1 (6 bases). The germline CDR1 and CDR2 sequences are SNHLY and FYNNEI. V gave up 0 bases and J gave up 2 bases, with 9 bases separating them. The CDR3 has 15 residues. The CDR3 protein is CASSEARTATDTQYF. Written as DNA, the CDR3 is TGTGCCAGCAGTGAAGCTCGGACAGCCACAGATACGCAGTATTTT. Drawing the rest from reference TRBV2 and TRBJ2-3, the complete variable domain is EPEVTQTPSHQVTQMGQEVILRCVPISNHLYFYWYRQILGQKVEFLVSFYNNEISEKSEIFDDQFSVERPDGSNFTLKIRSTKLEDSAMYFCASSEARTATDTQYFGPGTRLTVL.

The rearrangement joins TRBV11-1 to TRBJ2-4; D possibly corresponds to TRBD2 (6 bases). Trimming left V 3 bases short and J 2 bases short, with 11 bases between. This CDR3 is built from 15 residues. Germline values: CDR1 SGHAT, CDR2 FQDESV (reference sequence). DNA for the CDR3: TGTGCCAGCAGCTTGCGGGGACTTTCCAAAAACATTCAGTACTTC. It codes for CASSLRGLSKNIQYF.

V usage is TRBV30 and J usage is TRBJ2-3, with D perhaps matching TRBD1 (6 bases). V lost 0 bases, J lost 5 bases, and 12 bases lay in between. This CDR3 is 14 amino acids long. Germline V gene lookup returns CDR1 GTSNPN and CDR2 SVGIG (reference sequence). CDR3 DNA sequence: TGTGCCTGGAGTGTAGGGGGTTCGCGAGATACGCAGTATTTT. It encodes CAWSVGGSRDTQYF.

This rearrangement joins TRBV27 to TRBJ2-3; 9 bases line up with TRBD1. Germline CDR1 is MNHEY and CDR2 is SMNVEV (reference sequence). The J segment lost 2 bases and the V segment lost 0 bases, leaving 6 bases of the junction unmatched. The CDR3 spans 17 residues. CDR3 sequence (DNA): TGTGCCAGCAGTTTATCTCCCGGGACAGGGCACACAGATACGCAGTATTTT. Its protein product is CASSLSPGTGHTDTQYF.

The V and J genes are TRBV5-6 and TRBJ1-6, with D unclear. CDR3 size: 16 residues. CDR1 and CDR2 (germline): SGHDT, YYEEEE. V lost 0 bases to trimming and J lost 5 bases, with 12 bases between them. The CDR3 here is CASSLGAGNNNSPLHF. The CDR3 bases are TGTGCCAGCAGCTTGGGCGCGGGGAACAATAATTCACCCCTCCACTTT.

The rearrangement joins TRBV18 to TRBJ2-3, with unresolved D. The germline gives CDR1 KGHSH, CDR2 LQKENI. CDR3 length: 12 amino acids. Trimming took 8 bases from V and 4 from J, leaving 10 bases between them. The CDR3, as DNA: TGTGCCAGCGGCAGCGCAGCAGATACGCAGTATTTT. Protein: CASGSAADTQYF. Full variable domain (rest looked up from reference TRBV18 and TRBJ2-3): NAGVMQNPRHLVRRRGQEARLRCSPMKGHSHVYWYRQLPEEGLKFMVYLQKENIIDESGMPKERFSAEFPKEGPSILRIQQVVRGDSAAYFCASGSAADTQYFGPGTRLTVL.

The genes are TRBV2 and TRBJ1-1; 7 positions agree with TRBD1. The germline CDR1 and CDR2 sequences are SNHLY and FYNNEI. J gave up 0 bases and V 6 bases, and 7 bases lay outside the gene matches. This CDR3 is 15 amino acids long. The CDR3 DNA is TGTGCCAGCAGCCACACCGGGACAGTGAACACTGAAGCTTTCTTT. Protein sequence: CASSHTGTVNTEAFF.

V gene TRBV19 combines with J gene TRBJ2-7; D is possibly TRBD1 (6 bases). From germline, CDR1 is LNHDA and CDR2 SQIVND (reference sequence). Trimming stripped 0 bases from V and 4 bases from J, with 16 bases between. The CDR3 contains 16 residues. In DNA, the CDR3 is TGTGCCAGTAGTATAGATGGGGGCCAATTCTTTTACGAGCAGTACTTC. It codes for CASSIDGGQFFYEQYF.

The V and J genes are TRBV5-5 and TRBJ1-2; 7 bases are a match to TRBD1. After removal of 5 bases from V and 4 bases from J, the junction contained 5 bases not matched to a gene. The germline V gene has CDR1 SGHKS and CDR2 YYEKEE (reference sequence). The CDR3 sequence is 13 residues long. The CDR3 DNA follows: TGTGCCAGCAGGGGACAGCCGATCTATGGCTACACCTTC. Translation: CASRGQPIYGYTF.

The chain has TRBV2 and TRBJ2-7; tentative D call: TRBD1 (6 bases). There are 12 residues in the CDR3. V lost 9 bases and J lost 5, with 14 bases in between. Germline V gene lookup returns CDR1 SNHLY and CDR2 FYNNEI. The CDR3: CASDRSGDEQYF. DNA of the CDR3: TGTGCCAGTGATCGTTCAGGGGACGAGCAGTACTTC.

The rearrangement joins TRBV19 to TRBJ2-7; 7 bases are a match to TRBD1. CDR3 length equals 15 residues. J gave up 6 bases and V 4 bases, and 12 bases lay outside the gene matches. Germline V lookup: CDR1 LNHDA, CDR2 SQIVND (reference sequence). CDR3 region: CASSTDPGGRAEQYF. The CDR3 DNA sequence: TGTGCCAGTAGTACCGACCCAGGGGGTCGGGCCGAGCAGTACTTC.

The chain couples TRBV2 to TRBJ1-4, with 12 positions matching TRBD1. V lost 6 bases, J lost 5 bases, and 4 bases stayed unmatched. The germline CDR1 and CDR2 sequences are SNHLY and FYNNEI. CDR3 size: 15 residues. In nucleotides, the CDR3 is TGTGCCAGCAGAGGGACAGGGGGCCTCAATGAAAAACTGTTTTTT. Amino acids: CASRGTGGLNEKLFF.

V is TRBV29-1 and J is TRBJ1-4; 7 nucleotides line up with TRBD1. This CDR3 spans 13 amino acids. The V gene's germline CDR1 is SQVTM and CDR2 ANQGSEA. V was pared by 4 bases and J by 4 bases, with 3 bases of the junction left unmatched. CDR3 region: CSVGGQINEKLFF. In nucleotides, the CDR3 is TGCAGCGTTGGGGGACAGATTAATGAAAAACTGTTTTTT.

The chain has TRBV10-3 and TRBJ1-1; 7 nucleotides align to TRBD1. This CDR3 comprises 15 residues. V trimming: 6 bases; J trimming: 1 base; junction bases outside the gene matches: 8. Germline loops: CDR1 ENHRY, CDR2 SYGVKD. This chain's CDR3 is CAISGATGKNTEAFF. DNA of the CDR3: TGTGCCATCAGCGGGGCGACAGGGAAGAACACTGAAGCTTTCTTT.

V is TRBV19 and J is TRBJ1-1; D is perhaps TRBD1 (5 bases). The ends were cut back, 3 bases at V and 1 base at J, with 9 bases in the middle. From germline, CDR1 is LNHDA and CDR2 SQIVND (reference sequence). The CDR3 is 14 residues long. Here the CDR3 DNA reads TGTGCCAGTAGTATGGTTGGGGCGAACACTGAAGCTTTCTTT. The encoded protein is CASSMVGANTEAFF.

The rearrangement uses TRBV6-5 and TRBJ1-3; no firm D call. Trimming pared 2 bases from V and 4 bases from J, leaving 9 bases between. CDR3 length: 14 residues. From germline, CDR1 is MNHEY and CDR2 SVGAGI. The CDR3 loop reads CASSYGSDGNTIYF. The CDR3 DNA is TGTGCCAGCAGTTACGGCAGCGACGGAAACACCATATATTTT.

The chain joins TRBV6-5 to TRBJ2-2; possible D gene TRBD1, 6 bases. Looked up from germline, CDR1 is MNHEY and CDR2 is SVGAGI. Trimming took 10 bases from V and 1 from J, leaving 13 bases between them. The CDR3 contains 14 residues. The CDR3 is CATGGQQNTGELFF. In DNA, the CDR3 is TGTGCCACCGGTGGACAGCAGAACACCGGGGAGCTGTTTTTT.

The genes are TRBV6-2 or TRBV6-3 and TRBJ2-1, with TRBD2 matching over 8 bases. The germline gives CDR1 MNHEY, CDR2 SVGEGT. V gave up 2 bases and J gave up 4 bases; unmatched junction bases: 7. The CDR3 spans 16 residues. The CDR3 here is CASSYPGLGEYNEQFF. The CDR3 region has the DNA TGTGCCAGCAGTTACCCGGGACTAGGGGAGTACAATGAGCAGTTCTTC.

This sequence joins TRBV6-5 and TRBJ1-1; D gene uncertain. CDR3 length equals 15 residues. The ends were cut back, 0 bases at V and 7 bases at J, with 15 bases in the middle. Germline CDR1 reads MNHEY; CDR2 reads SVGAGI. This CDR3 is CASSYSAWAPYEAFF. CDR3 nucleotides: TGTGCCAGCAGTTACTCGGCGTGGGCCCCGTATGAAGCTTTCTTT.

This chain connects TRBV7-8 to TRBJ1-2; TRBD1 matches 7 bases. CDR3 length equals 15 residues. The germline gives CDR1 SGHVS, CDR2 FQNEAQ. V lost 4 bases and J lost 6; bases outside the gene matches: 11. The CDR3 loop is CASSSQGQNFDGYTF. The DNA of the CDR3 is TGTGCCAGCAGCTCCCAGGGACAGAATTTCGATGGCTACACCTTC.

The V call is TRBV10-2, the J call TRBJ2-5; D uncertain. This CDR3 region has 12 residues. CDR1 is WSHSY and CDR2 is SAAADI in the germline V gene. V dropped 8 bases and J dropped 4 bases, with 11 bases sitting between them. Written as DNA, the CDR3 is TGCGCCAGCGCAAAGCTATTAGAGACCCAGTACTTC. This sequence encodes CASAKLLETQYF.

The chain has TRBV7-2 and TRBJ2-3, with TRBD2 identical over 10 bases. This CDR3 has 16 amino acids. J gave up 1 base and V 5 bases, and 6 bases lay outside the gene matches. Per germline, CDR1 SGHTA and CDR2 FQGNSA. The CDR3 spells CASSVSGGFRTDTQYF. The DNA for the CDR3 is TGTGCCAGCAGCGTTAGCGGGGGGTTTCGCACAGATACGCAGTATTTT.

Only one count was recorded for this clone. The J gene is TRBJ2-7, the V gene TRBV6-5; 8 nucleotides align to TRBD1. Per the germline V gene, CDR1 is MNHEY and CDR2 is SVGAGI. Trimming removed 7 bases from V and 2 bases from J; junction bases left unmatched: 7. There are 14 residues in the CDR3. The CDR3 DNA sequence: TGTGCCAGCACCAAGACAGGGGCCACCTACGAGCAGTACTTC. Protein: CASTKTGATYEQYF.

The chain joins TRBV6-5 to TRBJ1-5, with D possibly being TRBD1 (6 bases). The germline V and J ends were trimmed by 5 bases and 4 bases, with 12 bases remaining between them. Germline V gene sequence: CDR1 MNHEY, CDR2 SVGAGI. The CDR3 is made up of 14 amino acids. CDR3 region: CASSQQQGNQPQHF. The CDR3, as DNA: TGTGCCAGCAGTCAGCAACAGGGAAATCAGCCCCAGCATTTT.

The chain is built from TRBV30 and TRBJ2-3, with a possible D match to TRBD1 (5 bases). The germline V gene has CDR1 GTSNPN and CDR2 SVGIG (reference sequence). The V gene lost 3 bases and the J gene lost 1 base, with 11 bases spanning the gap. This CDR3 region has 14 residues. The CDR3 spells CAWRSIGGTDTQYF. In nucleotides, the CDR3 is TGTGCCTGGAGATCTATAGGGGGCACAGATACGCAGTATTTT.

The chain carries TRBV6-5 and TRBJ1-3, with 10 bases fitting TRBD1. CDR1 is MNHEY and CDR2 is SVGAGI in the germline V gene. Germline trimming cut 6 bases from V and 6 bases from J; bases unmatched to any gene: 5. This CDR3 spans 14 amino acids. As DNA, the CDR3 is TGTGCCAGCAGGGGACAGGGGAATTTAAACACCATATATTTT. Its translation: CASRGQGNLNTIYF.

In its sample, this clone was seen a few times. The chain has TRBV9 and TRBJ2-2; a weak D match, TRBD1 (6 bases). V dropped 4 bases and J dropped 7 bases, with 11 bases sitting between them. The CDR3 has 13 residues. The germline gives CDR1 SGDLS, CDR2 YYNGEE. The CDR3 loop is CASSQGGIGELFF. DNA of the CDR3: TGTGCCAGCAGCCAAGGGGGTATCGGGGAGCTGTTTTTT.

This clone was found once. The chain uses TRBV3-1 (or the pseudogene TRBV3-2) and TRBJ2-7, with D perhaps TRBD2 (5 bases). Between the trimmed V and J ends, which lost 3 bases and 0 bases, there was a span of 6 bases. CDR1 LGHDT and CDR2 YNNKEL come from the germline V gene (reference sequence). This CDR3 region has 13 residues. The CDR3 region is CASSQGSSYEQYF. The CDR3 nucleotides read TGTGCCAGCAGCCAGGGGAGCTCCTACGAGCAGTACTTC.